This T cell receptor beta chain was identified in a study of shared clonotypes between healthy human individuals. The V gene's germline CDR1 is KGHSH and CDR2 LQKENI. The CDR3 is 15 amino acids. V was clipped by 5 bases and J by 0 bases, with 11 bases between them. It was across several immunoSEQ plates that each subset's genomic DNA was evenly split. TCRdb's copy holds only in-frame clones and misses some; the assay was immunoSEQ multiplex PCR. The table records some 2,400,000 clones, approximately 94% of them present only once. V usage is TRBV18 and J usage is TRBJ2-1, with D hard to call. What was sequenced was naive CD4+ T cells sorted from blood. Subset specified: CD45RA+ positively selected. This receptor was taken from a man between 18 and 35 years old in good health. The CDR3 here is CASSFGSTSYNEQFF. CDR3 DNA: TGTGCCAGCTCATTTGGATCTACCTCCTACAATGAGCAGTTCTTC.